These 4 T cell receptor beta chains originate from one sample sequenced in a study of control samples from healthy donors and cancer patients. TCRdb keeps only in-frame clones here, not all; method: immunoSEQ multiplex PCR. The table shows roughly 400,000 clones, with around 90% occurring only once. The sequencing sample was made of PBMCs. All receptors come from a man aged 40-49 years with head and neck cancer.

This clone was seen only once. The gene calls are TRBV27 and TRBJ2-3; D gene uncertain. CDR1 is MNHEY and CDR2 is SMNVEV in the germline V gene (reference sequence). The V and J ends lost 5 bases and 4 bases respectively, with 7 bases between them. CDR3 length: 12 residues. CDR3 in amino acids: CASSDVPDTQYF. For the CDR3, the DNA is TGTGCCAGCAGTGACGTTCCAGATACGCAGTATTTT.

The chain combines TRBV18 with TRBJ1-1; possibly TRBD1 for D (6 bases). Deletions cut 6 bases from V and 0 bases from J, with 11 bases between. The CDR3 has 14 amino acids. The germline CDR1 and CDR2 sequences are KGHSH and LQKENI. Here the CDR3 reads CASSVQGLNTEAFF. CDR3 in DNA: TGTGCCAGCTCGGTACAGGGTTTGAACACTGAAGCTTTCTTT.

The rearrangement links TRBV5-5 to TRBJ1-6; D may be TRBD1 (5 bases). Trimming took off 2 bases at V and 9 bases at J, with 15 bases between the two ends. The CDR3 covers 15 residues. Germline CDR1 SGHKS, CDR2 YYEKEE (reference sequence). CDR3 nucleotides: TGTGCCAGCAGCTTTGGGGGTGTAGTTAGTTCACCCCTCCACTTT. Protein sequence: CASSFGGVVSSPLHF.

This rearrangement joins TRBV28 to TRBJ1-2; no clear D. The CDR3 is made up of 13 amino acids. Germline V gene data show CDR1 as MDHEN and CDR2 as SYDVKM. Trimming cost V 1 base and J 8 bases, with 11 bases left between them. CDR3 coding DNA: TGTGCCAGCAGTTTATCTTTCCCACGGGGCTACACCTTC. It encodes CASSLSFPRGYTF.